This is a list of T cell receptor beta chains from one sample in a study of T cell repertoires in cytomegalovirus infection. TCRdb itself ran the reads through MiXCR, one entry per CDR3 protein. The sample shows about 400,000 distinct CDR3 sequences, approximately 18% of them seen only once. Material: PBMCs. Receptor source: a human donor in good health (CMV status not recorded). Some clones in this sample may be carry-over from other donors' samples. CDR3s leave out the opening cysteine and the closing phenylalanine or tryptophan. A D gene is named only where the DNA matches it firmly.

TRBV4-1 - ASKNLAKNIQY
TRBV12-3/TRBV12-4 TRBD1 ASSYRTGASQDAF
TRBV12-3/TRBV12-4 - ASSSGNEKLF
TRBV18 TRBD2 ASSPSLAGTTDTQY
TRBV14 TRBD1 ASSQITGGTYEQY
TRBV4-3 TRBD1 ASSQDQGAAGYT
TRBV29-1 - SVVDSNNPYEQY
TRBV7-2 - ASSLERTDTQY
TRBV11-2 - ASSLDLWGKQAYEQY
TRBV24-1 - ASDPRRLYGEAF
TRBV12-3/TRBV12-4 - ASRQLALEQF
TRBV6-5 - ASSSRVPGNTIY
TRBV20-1 TRBD2 SAAGGNEQF
TRBV12-3/TRBV12-4 TRBD1 ASSHGTGKGNQPQH
TRBV4-3 - ASSQDYQHQETQY
TRBV6-1 - ASGDSNQPQH
TRBV20-1 - SARKDRTTEAF
TRBV2 - ASGAGWQETQY
TRBV7-2 - ASSLGGGGTRETQY
TRBV6-5 - ASSYGFEETYGYT
TRBV6-1 - ASSPAFNSGANVLT
TRBV6-2/TRBV6-3 - ASTRGVMNTEAF
TRBV7-2 TRBD2 ASSLVRTSGRAGADTQY
TRBV7-2 - ASSFSAGANQPQH
TRBV7-7 TRBD2 ASSLGVAGVGNEQF
TRBV6-5 TRBD2 ASSYSSGRRNEQY
TRBV5-6 TRBD2 ASSPDGGAYEQY
TRBV19 - ASSILGFQGNQPQH
TRBV4-2 TRBD2 ASSQGRSGAYEQY
TRBV20-1 TRBD2 SARGTSGGTDTQY
TRBV6-1 - ASSAAGGGHYNEQF
TRBV19 - AHGRRHQPQH
TRBV10-2 - ASKTTPGAQETQY
TRBV5-4 - ASSLMGISGELF
TRBV6-5 TRBD2 ASSYGAGGPGEQY
TRBV4-3 - ASSQDVSIDYNEQF
TRBV11-2 - ASSLSDAEAF
TRBV7-2 TRBD1 ASRRTGGLRGEETQY
TRBV6-5 - ASGVLSMNTEAF
TRBV3-1 TRBD2 ASSQGGTSGSDEQF
TRBV20-1 - SARDLRTGGEKLF
TRBV5-1 - ASSLGQVEETQY
TRBV7-2 TRBD1 ASGDRGHQETQY
TRBV7-8 - ASSPGSVTPSTDTQY
TRBV7-2 - ASSSLRGGADTQY
TRBV12-3/TRBV12-4 - ASSFVGETQY
TRBV6-5 TRBD1 ASSPGQGSIYSYEQY
TRBV6-2/TRBV6-3 TRBD1 ASSWTGKTGNTIY
TRBV7-2 - ASSPSGAYEQY
TRBV20-1 TRBD2 SATGTSDGEQY
TRBV5-1 TRBD1 ASSSLGPGTVLNTEAF
TRBV12-3/TRBV12-4 - ASSLGSADQPQH
TRBV11-3 - ASSRTPDQETQY
TRBV7-9 TRBD1 ASTSGQIQETQY
TRBV7-2 - ASSPRRQGDIQY
TRBV7-2 - ASSPTGHSNTEAF
TRBV7-9 - ASRGVQGESPLH